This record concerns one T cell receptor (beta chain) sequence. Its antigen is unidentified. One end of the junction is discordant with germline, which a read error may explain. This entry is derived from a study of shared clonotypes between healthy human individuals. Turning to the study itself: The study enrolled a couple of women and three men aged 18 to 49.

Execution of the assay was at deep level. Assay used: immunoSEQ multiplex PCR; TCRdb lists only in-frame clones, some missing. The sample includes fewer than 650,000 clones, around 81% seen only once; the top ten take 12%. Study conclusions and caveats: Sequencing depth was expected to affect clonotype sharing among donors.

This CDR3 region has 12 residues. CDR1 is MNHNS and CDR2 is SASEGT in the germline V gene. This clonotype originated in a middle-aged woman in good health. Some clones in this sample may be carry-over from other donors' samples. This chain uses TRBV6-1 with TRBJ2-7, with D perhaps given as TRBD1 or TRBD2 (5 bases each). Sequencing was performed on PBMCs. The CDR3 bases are TGTGCCAGCAGTGAATGGGGGAGCGGACGGCACTTC. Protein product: CASSEWGSGRHF.